This T cell receptor beta chain derives from a study of T cell repertoires in cytomegalovirus infection. Across the study: Signatures in public TCR beta sequences pointed to both CMV infection and matching HLA type.

The sample holds a few counts of this clonotype. Its antigen is unidentified. TCRdb passed the reads through MiXCR, listing each CDR3 protein once. This table has hundreds of thousands of distinct CDR3 sequences, around 31% appearing once. Whole-study findings and limits: Summed frequency of shared TCR beta families picked out CMV carriers who also had the relevant HLA.

This CDR3 spans 14 amino acids. Deletions cut 4 bases from V and 7 bases from J, with 16 bases between. Germline CDR1 DFQATT, CDR2 SNEGSKA (reference sequence). The sample was cultured PBMCs, taken from culture after CMV antigen stimulation. The rearrangement uses TRBV20-1 and TRBJ1-4; TRBD1 is a possible D gene (5 bases). The TCR comes from a human donor in good health (CMV status not recorded). Some clones in this sample may be carry-over from other donors' samples. The CDR3 nucleotides are TGCAGTGCTACTTTCGACAGTGTGGGTGAAAAACTGTTTTTT. Translating gives CSATFDSVGEKLFF.